These 29 T cell receptor beta chains share one sample of origin, sequenced in a study of CD8+CD57+ T cells in acquired aplastic anemia. It was genomic DNA that served as the template for profiling TCR beta VDJ and CDR3. In TCRdb, the reads were re-called with MiXCR into one record per CDR3 protein. The table has about 290,000 distinct CDR3 sequences, 45% to 65% seen once; the top ten hold approximately 1.2%. Sequenced patients had shown CD8+CD57+ cell expansion by flow cytometry. Sequenced material: sorted CD4+, CD8+, or CD8+CD57+ T cells (not recorded which) from PBMCs. These TCRs come from a human donor with aplastic anemia.

On this clonotype itself: The junction differs from germline at one of its ends, possibly a read error. This chain links TRBV2 with TRBJ2-2; TRBD2 aligns across 7 bases. This CDR3 has 17 residues. From germline, CDR1 is SNHLY and CDR2 FYNNEI. The CDR3 protein is CASSQSGIGWNTGELFF. Here the CDR3 DNA reads TGCGCCAGCAGCCAGAGCGGGATCGGCTGGAACACCGGGGAGCTGTTTTTT.

This clonotype appeared many times. The rearrangement uses TRBV20-1 and TRBJ2-4; 7 bases fit TRBD1. CDR1 is DFQATT, CDR2 SNEGSKA, per germline (reference sequence). This CDR3 has 16 amino acids. With V trimmed by 5 bases and J by 0 bases, 10 bases remained unmatched. CDR3 amino acids: CSAPPPGQLAKNIQYF. The DNA for the CDR3 is TGCAGTGCTCCGCCCCCGGGACAGCTAGCCAAAAACATTCAGTACTTC.

V gene TRBV24-1 combines with J gene TRBJ2-7; D possibly matches TRBD1 or TRBD2 (6 bases each). With 6 bases removed from V and 5 bases from J, the gap between germline ends came to 25 bases. Germline CDR1 is KGHDR and CDR2 is SFDVKD. There are 17 residues in the CDR3. CDR3 DNA sequence: TGTGCCACCAGTAAGGGACTCGACACCGGGGGCGCAGACGAGCAGTACTTC. Its translation is CATSKGLDTGGADEQYF.

This chain uses TRBV12-5 with TRBJ2-7, with a possible D match to TRBD2 (6 bases). The V gene lost 3 bases and the J gene lost 1 base, with 7 bases spanning the gap. The length of the CDR3 is 13 residues. Germline-derived CDR1 and CDR2 are LGHNT and FRNRAP. CDR3: CASGFGGSYEQYF. CDR3 in DNA: TGTGCTAGTGGTTTCGGGGGATCCTACGAGCAGTACTTC.

This clonotype was seen many times. The J gene is TRBJ2-3, the V gene TRBV9; possible D gene TRBD1, 6 bases. The CDR3 is made up of 16 amino acids. Germline values: CDR1 SGDLS, CDR2 YYNGEE. With 0 bases removed from V and 0 bases from J, the gap between germline ends came to 11 bases. The CDR3: CASSVVPGASTDTQYF. The CDR3 coding sequence is TGTGCCAGCAGCGTAGTCCCAGGGGCTAGCACAGATACGCAGTATTTT.

This clonotype was seen many times. This chain links TRBV15 with TRBJ1-1; 8 bases match TRBD1. V shed 3 bases and J 6 bases; nucleotides not matched to a gene: 3. Germline assignment: CDR1 LNHNV and CDR2 YYDKDF (reference sequence). There are 13 residues in the CDR3. DNA for the CDR3: TGTGCCACCAGCAGGCAGGGGGCCGCTGAAGCTTTCTTT. It translates to CATSRQGAAEAFF.

The rearrangement uses TRBV7-3 and TRBJ1-5; D is unresolved. The germline CDR1 and CDR2 sequences are SGHTA and FQGTGA. The CDR3 has 14 amino acids. Trimming pared 2 bases from V and 1 base from J, leaving 6 bases between. DNA for the CDR3: TGTGCCAGCAGCTTAGGGGAGAGCAATCAGCCCCAGCATTTT. Protein: CASSLGESNQPQHF.

J is TRBJ1-2 and V is TRBV2; 7 bases map to TRBD1. CDR1 and CDR2 (germline): SNHLY, FYNNEI. With V trimmed by 10 bases and J by 7 bases, 6 bases remained unmatched. The length of the CDR3 is 11 residues. The CDR3 nucleotides read TGTGCCACCCGACAGGGCGGTGGCTACACCTTC. Protein sequence: CATRQGGGYTF.

V and J are TRBV5-1 and TRBJ1-4; 7 bases line up with TRBD1. V trimming: 0 bases; J trimming: 0 bases; junction bases outside the gene matches: 8. CDR1 SGHRS and CDR2 YFSETQ come from the germline V gene. The CDR3 sequence is 18 residues long. The CDR3 nucleotides are TGCGCCAGCAGCTTGGCCAAGGTCACAGGGGCAACTAATGAAAAACTGTTTTTT. Protein sequence: CASSLAKVTGATNEKLFF.

The chain joins TRBV7-3 to TRBJ2-1; D remains ambiguous. CDR1 is SGHTA, CDR2 FQGTGA, per germline. V lost 3 bases, J lost 0 bases, and 6 bases lay in between. CDR3 length: 14 residues. The CDR3 loop is CASSLIGSYNEQFF. In DNA form, the CDR3 reads TGTGCCAGCAGCTTGATAGGCTCCTACAATGAGCAGTTCTTC.

This clonotype was counted between two and nine times. In nucleotides, the CDR3 is TGCAGTGCTACTACTAGCGGGAGGGAGACCCAGTACTTC. This codes for CSATTSGRETQYF. The rearrangement uses TRBV20-1 and TRBJ2-5; 12 bases agree with TRBD2. This CDR3 is 13 amino acids long. CDR1 DFQATT and CDR2 SNEGSKA come from the germline V gene (reference sequence). Trimming at V came to 4 bases and at J to 5 bases, leaving 2 bases not matched to a gene.

The rearrangement uses TRBV29-1 and TRBJ2-5; 7 positions match TRBD1. Germline assignment: CDR1 SQVTM and CDR2 ANQGSEA. Trimming took 4 bases from V and 1 from J; bases not matched to a gene: 6. The CDR3 runs 14 residues. CDR3 sequence: CSVVGTDTQETQYF. The CDR3 DNA is TGCAGCGTTGTGGGGACAGATACCCAAGAGACCCAGTACTTC.

The J gene is TRBJ2-1, the V gene TRBV29-1; 8 bases are a match to TRBD1. Germline V gene lookup returns CDR1 SQVTM and CDR2 ANQGSEA. V was clipped by 7 bases and J by 3 bases; unmatched bases: 5. The CDR3 sequence is 13 residues long. CDR3 DNA: TGCAGCGCGGACAGGGCGGTCTACAATGAGCAGTTCTTC. This gives the protein CSADRAVYNEQFF.

This clonotype was seen many times. The rearrangement uses TRBV4-2 and TRBJ2-1, with 13 bases fitting TRBD2. Germline-derived CDR1 and CDR2 are LGHNA and YNFKEQ. Trimming cost V 0 bases and J 7 bases; bases outside gene matches: 6. CDR3 size: 17 residues. The CDR3 reads CASSQEGTSGAWNEQFF. The CDR3 DNA reads as TGTGCCAGCAGCCAAGAAGGGACTAGCGGGGCGTGGAATGAGCAGTTCTTC.

This clonotype was seen many times. V is TRBV3-1 and J is TRBJ2-2; 13 bases match TRBD2. This CDR3 comprises 16 residues. Germline assignment: CDR1 LGHDT and CDR2 YNNKEL (reference sequence). With 2 bases clipped from V and 4 bases from J, the junction kept 1 base outside the gene matches. In nucleotides, the CDR3 is TGTGCCAGCAGCCAACGACTAGCGGGAGGCACCGGGGAGCTGTTTTTT. It specifies CASSQRLAGGTGELFF.

The chain is built from TRBV7-9 and TRBJ1-1; a possible D gene is TRBD1 (6 bases). CDR1 is SEHNR, CDR2 FQNEAQ, per germline (reference sequence). V was pared by 5 bases and J by 0 bases, with 13 bases between. The CDR3 extends over 15 amino acids. CDR3 in amino acids: CASSLDRFMNTEAFF. The CDR3 nucleotides are TGTGCCAGCAGCCTTGACAGGTTTATGAACACTGAAGCTTTCTTT.

This clonotype was recorded once. The V and J genes are TRBV7-9 and TRBJ1-1; D is possibly TRBD1 (5 bases). Between the trimmed V and J ends, which lost 0 bases and 3 bases, there was a span of 11 bases. CDR1 is SEHNR and CDR2 is FQNEAQ in the germline V gene (reference sequence). The CDR3 is made up of 15 amino acids. The CDR3 loop is CASSLAVGEDTEAFF. As DNA, the CDR3 is TGTGCCAGCAGCTTAGCGGTGGGGGAGGACACTGAAGCTTTCTTT.

This clonotype was detected ten times or more. This chain joins TRBV5-1 and TRBJ2-3, with D uncertain. The CDR3 sequence is 13 residues long. Germline V gene sequence: CDR1 SGHRS, CDR2 YFSETQ. V dropped 6 bases and J dropped 1 base, with 9 bases sitting between them. The CDR3 here is CASTGDRTDTQYF. DNA of the CDR3: TGCGCCAGCACCGGCGACCGCACAGATACGCAGTATTTT. The whole variable domain, remainder taken from reference TRBV5-1 and TRBJ2-3, is KAGVTQTPRYLIKTRGQQVTLSCSPISGHRSVSWYQQTPGQGLQFLFEYFSETQRNKGNFPGRFSGRQFSNSRSEMNVSTLELGDSALYLCASTGDRTDTQYFGPGTRLTVL.

This clonotype was observed at least ten times. The rearrangement joins TRBV7-2 to TRBJ2-1; D gene ambiguous. From germline, CDR1 is SGHTA and CDR2 FQGNSA. The V and J ends lost 1 base and 7 bases respectively, with 11 bases between them. There are 14 residues in the CDR3. The CDR3 here is CASSLVVGFNEQFF. CDR3 coding DNA: TGTGCCAGCAGCTTAGTGGTTGGATTTAATGAGCAGTTCTTC.

V is TRBV7-9 and J is TRBJ1-4, with TRBD1 matching over 9 bases. The ends lost 2 bases at V and 0 bases at J; junction bases unmatched: 1. Germline V gene sequence: CDR1 SEHNR, CDR2 FQNEAQ (reference sequence). CDR3 size: 16 residues. The CDR3 protein is CASSLWDRATNEKLFF. The CDR3 DNA is TGTGCCAGCAGCTTATGGGACAGGGCAACTAATGAAAAACTGTTTTTT.

This clonotype was seen many times. The V call is TRBV9, the J call TRBJ2-2, with 7 bases matching TRBD2. The CDR3 consists of 14 residues. Germline V gene data show CDR1 as SGDLS and CDR2 as YYNGEE. V was pared by 7 bases and J by 0 bases, with 3 bases of the junction left unmatched. CDR3 protein: CASASGANTGELFF. Written as DNA, the CDR3 is TGTGCCAGCGCTAGCGGAGCGAACACCGGGGAGCTGTTTTTT. The variable domain in full, completed from reference TRBV9 and TRBJ2-2, reads DSGVTQTPKHLITATGQRVTLRCSPRSGDLSVYWYQQSLDQGLQFLIQYYNGEERAKGNILERFSAQQFPDLHSELNLSSLELGDSALYFCASASGANTGELFFGEGSRLTVL.

The sample holds many counts of this clonotype. The chain couples TRBV5-8 to TRBJ2-5; D is unresolved. Germline CDR1 reads SGHTS; CDR2 reads YDEGEE. This CDR3 has 15 residues. V lost 0 bases and J 2 bases, leaving 11 bases between the germline ends. The CDR3 DNA reads as TGTGCCAGCAGCTTGGGGCCAATACCGCAAGAGACCCAGTACTTC. Amino acid sequence: CASSLGPIPQETQYF.

The chain links TRBV18 to TRBJ2-5; TRBD1 matches 8 bases. The CDR3 extends over 13 amino acids. Trimming took 3 bases from V and 9 from J; bases not matched to a gene: 6. CDR1 and CDR2 from the germline V gene are KGHSH and LQKENI. This chain's CDR3 is CASSPGDRQPQYF. The CDR3 DNA reads TGTGCCAGCTCACCTGGGGACAGGCAGCCCCAGTACTTC.

The rearrangement links TRBV11-1 to TRBJ2-5, with D unresolved. Germline-derived CDR1 and CDR2 are SGHAT and FQDESV (reference sequence). The CDR3 sequence is 14 residues long. V was pared by 3 bases and J by 4 bases, with 12 bases between. The chain's CDR3 is CASSLTLRGETQYF. For the CDR3, the DNA is TGTGCCAGCAGCTTGACGCTGCGAGGAGAGACCCAGTACTTC.

The chain couples TRBV20-1 to TRBJ2-7; D might be TRBD1 (7 bases). The germline V gene encodes CDR1 DFQATT and CDR2 SNEGSKA (reference sequence). This CDR3 spans 14 amino acids. Trimming removed 1 base at V and 5 bases at J, with 15 bases between. The CDR3 DNA sequence: TGCAGTGCTAGAGGGGGGGCGGGACAGAACGAGCAGTACTTC. Its protein product is CSARGGAGQNEQYF.

The chain carries TRBV5-1 and TRBJ2-7, with 11 positions matching TRBD1. This CDR3 has 14 residues. Germline V CDR1 and CDR2: SGHRS, YFSETQ. V shed 1 base and J 6 bases; nucleotides not matched to a gene: 3. CDR3 DNA: TGCGCCAGCAGCTTGAGGACAGGGGGCATCGAGCAGTACTTC. Protein sequence: CASSLRTGGIEQYF.

This clonotype was found a few times. The chain has TRBV9 and TRBJ1-6; D gene uncertain. The CDR3 sequence is 14 residues long. V shed 0 bases and J shed 9 bases, with 10 bases lying between them. Per the germline V gene, CDR1 is SGDLS and CDR2 is YYNGEE. The CDR3 region is CASSVGLVGSPLHF. The CDR3 nucleotides are TGTGCCAGCAGCGTAGGGTTGGTGGGTTCACCCCTCCACTTT.

V usage is TRBV6-5 and J usage is TRBJ2-7; D tentatively fits TRBD1 or TRBD2 (5 bases each). From germline, CDR1 is MNHEY and CDR2 SVGAGI. The CDR3 is 14 amino acids. Trimming removed 5 bases at V and 0 bases at J, with 11 bases between. CDR3 amino acids: CASSHGTSSYEQYF. Written as DNA, the CDR3 is TGTGCCAGCAGTCACGGGACGAGCTCCTACGAGCAGTACTTC.

This clonotype was seen at least ten times. The chain uses TRBV9 and TRBJ2-6, with unresolved D. Germline assignment: CDR1 SGDLS and CDR2 YYNGEE. The CDR3 runs to 15 residues. Trimming left V 1 base short and J 0 bases short, with 5 bases between. CDR3 amino acids: CASSVKSSGANVLTF. The CDR3 region has the DNA TGTGCCAGCAGCGTAAAGAGCTCTGGGGCCAACGTCCTGACTTTC. Full variable domain (outside the CDR3, taken from reference TRBV9 and TRBJ2-6): DSGVTQTPKHLITATGQRVTLRCSPRSGDLSVYWYQQSLDQGLQFLIQYYNGEERAKGNILERFSAQQFPDLHSELNLSSLELGDSALYFCASSVKSSGANVLTFGAGSRLTVL.